This T cell receptor beta chain came from a study of human T cells and chemical hapten exposure. TCRdb ran MiXCR on the RACE reads and lists one entry per CDR3 protein. The table lists 180,000 or so distinct CDR3 sequences, about 15% of them singletons. V was pared by 4 bases and J by 2 bases, with 12 bases between. CDR1 and CDR2 from the germline V gene are SGHNT and YYREEE (reference sequence). The CDR3 sequence is 14 residues long. This clonotype occurred many times. Time point reported: patch test 1, 2 weeks after DPC sensitization. Treatment reported: therapeutic diphenylcyclopropenone sensitization with weekly scalp DPC.

The sample was whole blood, taken in connection with sensitization to the hapten diphenylcyclopropenone (DPC). The TCR was taken from a woman in her thirties with alopecia areata. Some clones in this sample may be carry-over from other donors' samples. The gene calls are TRBV5-4 and TRBJ2-5; no firm D call. This chain's CDR3 is CASSPRLGQETQYF. The CDR3 DNA reads as TGTGCCAGCAGCCCACGACTGGGTCAAGAGACCCAGTACTTC.